These 20 T cell receptor beta chains share one sample of origin, sequenced in a study of blood T cell repertoires in COVID-19. Clones were sequenced by immunoSEQ multiplex PCR, and TCRdb holds only the in-frame ones, with some missing. The top ten clones hold 7.5% to 10% of a sample with 300,000 to 350,000 clones, 80% to 90% of them seen once. The sequenced material came from peripheral blood. These receptors were collected from a man under 40 with COVID-19, enrolled during active disease.

This chain joins TRBV27 and TRBJ2-3; 7 bases align to TRBD2. Germline CDR1 is MNHEY and CDR2 is SMNVEV (reference sequence). Germline trimming cut 2 bases from V and 2 bases from J; bases unmatched to any gene: 13. The CDR3 runs 18 residues. The CDR3, as DNA: TGTGCCAGCAGTTTACGAGGAGGGACTACCTTATTCACAGATACGCAGTATTTT. It encodes CASSLRGGTTLFTDTQYF.

V is TRBV5-1 and J is TRBJ1-1; TRBD1 matches 8 bases. The CDR3 runs 17 residues. The germline V gene has CDR1 SGHRS and CDR2 YFSETQ. Trimming took 0 bases from V and 0 from J; bases not matched to a gene: 7. Written as DNA, the CDR3 is TGCGCCAGCAGCTTGGGACGGGACAGGTTCATGAACACTGAAGCTTTCTTT. Translation: CASSLGRDRFMNTEAFF.

As DNA, the CDR3 is TGTGCCAGCAGACACACCCGGGGGGGTGGGTACGAGCAGTACTTC. Protein product: CASRHTRGGGYEQYF. This sequence joins TRBV28 and TRBJ2-7, with 8 nucleotides matching TRBD2. Germline V gene lookup returns CDR1 MDHEN and CDR2 SYDVKM. V lost 6 bases to trimming and J lost 4 bases; unmatched junction nucleotides: 11. CDR3 length: 15 residues.

J is TRBJ1-1 and V is TRBV23-1; 10 bases match TRBD1. Being an ORF, TRBV23-1 has a function that is uncertain. Trimming cost V 2 bases and J 4 bases; bases outside gene matches: 7. This CDR3 region has 16 residues. In nucleotides, the CDR3 is TGCGCCAGCAGTCAAAAAAGGGGACAGGGGACCACTGAAGCTTTCTTT. It codes for CASSQKRGQGTTEAFF.

The chain couples TRBV18 to TRBJ1-1; TRBD1 aligns across 9 bases. V shed 1 base, J shed 7 bases, and the junction held 10 bases outside the gene matches. Germline V lookup: CDR1 KGHSH, CDR2 LQKENI. The CDR3 spans 16 residues. Written as DNA, the CDR3 is TGTGCCAGCTCACCACGAACCGGGACAGGGAATGGTGAAGCTTTCTTT. This gives the protein CASSPRTGTGNGEAFF. The whole variable domain, filled in from reference TRBV18 and TRBJ1-1, reads NAGVMQNPRHLVRRRGQEARLRCSPMKGHSHVYWYRQLPEEGLKFMVYLQKENIIDESGMPKERFSAEFPKEGPSILRIQQVVRGDSAAYFCASSPRTGTGNGEAFFGQGTRLTVV.

The V and J genes are TRBV6-6 and TRBJ2-7, with 9 positions matching TRBD1. CDR1 is MNHNY, CDR2 SVGAGI, per germline (reference sequence). This CDR3 contains 11 residues. V shed 8 bases and J 8 bases; nucleotides not matched to a gene: 4. The DNA of the CDR3 is TGTGCCAGCTTGACAGGGGGTAAGCAGTACTTC. Its protein is CASLTGGKQYF.

The CDR3 region is CASTLTSGSYEQYF. The DNA for the CDR3 is TGTGCCAGCACGCTGACTAGCGGCTCCTACGAGCAGTACTTC. V and J are TRBV6-5 and TRBJ2-7; 9 nucleotides align to TRBD2. Germline V lookup: CDR1 MNHEY, CDR2 SVGAGI. V lost 7 bases, J lost 0 bases, and 4 bases stayed unmatched. The CDR3 is made up of 14 amino acids.

J is TRBJ1-2 and V is TRBV27; D is perhaps TRBD1 (6 bases). Trimming stripped 10 bases from V and 4 bases from J, with 10 bases between. From germline, CDR1 is MNHEY and CDR2 SMNVEV (reference sequence). The CDR3 extends over 11 amino acids. Here the CDR3 DNA reads TGTGCCACCGTGGGGGCCTATGGCTACACCTTC. This gives the protein CATVGAYGYTF.

The chain employs TRBV27 and TRBJ1-5, with D possibly being TRBD1 (6 bases). Germline lookup yields CDR1 MNHEY and CDR2 SMNVEV (reference sequence). This CDR3 has 15 residues. V lost 2 bases to trimming and J lost 2 bases, with 10 bases between them. The CDR3 DNA reads as TGTGCCAGCAGTTTAGGCAGGGGCGGCAATCAGCCCCAGCATTTT. Amino acids: CASSLGRGGNQPQHF.

V and J are TRBV6-5 and TRBJ1-4; D ambiguous. Germline V lookup: CDR1 MNHEY, CDR2 SVGAGI. V gave up 4 bases and J gave up 5 bases, with 11 bases separating them. This CDR3 spans 14 amino acids. The chain's CDR3 is CASSFGRKNEKLFF. CDR3 DNA sequence: TGTGCCAGCAGTTTCGGCAGGAAGAATGAAAAACTGTTTTTT.

The chain employs TRBV5-1 and TRBJ2-2; no firm D call. V was clipped by 0 bases and J by 0 bases, with 6 bases between them. Germline loops: CDR1 SGHRS, CDR2 YFSETQ. The CDR3 extends over 15 amino acids. CDR3 protein: CASSLGVANTGELFF. Written as DNA, the CDR3 is TGCGCCAGCAGCTTGGGCGTTGCGAACACCGGGGAGCTGTTTTTT. Full variable domain (outside the CDR3, taken from reference TRBV5-1 and TRBJ2-2): KAGVTQTPRYLIKTRGQQVTLSCSPISGHRSVSWYQQTPGQGLQFLFEYFSETQRNKGNFPGRFSGRQFSNSRSEMNVSTLELGDSALYLCASSLGVANTGELFFGEGSRLTVL.

In DNA form, the CDR3 reads TGCACCAGCAGCCAAGATCATTGGGTCCCCCCGGGCTACGAGCAGTACTTC. Its protein product is CTSSQDHWVPPGYEQYF. The rearrangement joins TRBV1 to TRBJ2-7; TRBD2 is the table's D call, not checked against the DNA. TRBV1 is noted as a pseudogene. This CDR3 region has 17 residues.

This chain joins TRBV19 and TRBJ2-1; possibly TRBD1 for D (5 bases). The CDR3 has 16 residues. Trimming pared 1 base from V and 2 bases from J, leaving 12 bases between. Germline V gives CDR1 LNHDA, CDR2 SQIVND (reference sequence). The chain's CDR3 is CASSIGTGSAYNEQFF. The DNA for the CDR3 is TGTGCCAGTAGTATAGGAACAGGCTCGGCCTACAATGAGCAGTTCTTC.

The chain employs TRBV5-4 and TRBJ2-1; no reliable D call. Germline V gene data show CDR1 as SGHNT and CDR2 as YYREEE (reference sequence). This CDR3 region has 15 residues. With 4 bases removed from V and 0 bases from J, the gap between germline ends came to 11 bases. The CDR3 region has the DNA TGTGCCAGCAGCCTAGATTTTAGCTCCTACAATGAGCAGTTCTTC. Translated, it gives CASSLDFSSYNEQFF.

Relative to its sample, this clone is medium-sized. The V call is TRBV7-9, the J call TRBJ2-5; D possibly corresponds to TRBD2 (6 bases). V shed 10 bases and J shed 5 bases, with 20 bases lying between them. The CDR3 is 14 amino acids. In germline, CDR1 is SEHNR, CDR2 FQNEAQ (reference sequence). CDR3 sequence reads: CAIRLEMLWETQYF. As DNA, the CDR3 is TGTGCCATCCGACTAGAGATGTTATGGGAGACCCAGTACTTC.

This chain joins TRBV19 and TRBJ2-7; 11 bases are shared with TRBD1. CDR1 LNHDA and CDR2 SQIVND come from the germline V gene (reference sequence). V lost 9 bases, J lost 0 bases, and 4 bases stayed unmatched. This CDR3 comprises 14 residues. The CDR3 region has the DNA TGTGCCAGCACCGGGACAGGGGGCTCCTACGAGCAGTACTTC. Encoded protein: CASTGTGGSYEQYF.

The chain uses TRBV5-1 and TRBJ2-3; 7 bases agree with TRBD1. The CDR3 is made up of 14 amino acids. V gave up 3 bases and J gave up 13 bases; unmatched junction bases: 14. Germline CDR1 and CDR2: SGHRS and YFSETQ. The CDR3 sequence: CASSSPLRDRVKYF. CDR3 DNA sequence: TGCGCCAGCAGCTCCCCGCTCCGGGACAGAGTTAAGTATTTT.

The CDR3 loop reads CASTRQEQFF. In DNA, the CDR3 is TGTGCCAGCACCAGACAAGAGCAGTTCTTC. The rearrangement uses TRBV7-9 and TRBJ2-1; D gene unclear. CDR3 size: 10 residues. Germline loops: CDR1 SEHNR, CDR2 FQNEAQ (reference sequence). Trimming took 7 bases from V and 10 from J, leaving 8 bases between them.

The rearrangement links TRBV19 to TRBJ2-7, with 10 positions matching TRBD2. Germline CDR1 LNHDA, CDR2 SQIVND (reference sequence). V lost 3 bases, J lost 2 bases, and 4 bases stayed unmatched. The CDR3 covers 15 residues. This chain's CDR3 is CASSITAGGTYEQYF. The CDR3 DNA is TGTGCCAGTAGTATTACAGCGGGGGGGACCTACGAGCAGTACTTC.

V gene TRBV3-1 (or the pseudogene TRBV3-2) combines with J gene TRBJ2-3, with 15 positions matching TRBD2. Germline V gives CDR1 LGHDT, CDR2 YNNKEL (reference sequence). With 3 bases clipped from V and 7 bases from J, the junction kept 5 bases outside the gene matches. The CDR3 extends over 16 amino acids. The CDR3, as DNA: TGTGCCAGCAGCCAGGGACTAGCGGGAGGCTTACATACGCAGTATTTT. Protein product: CASSQGLAGGLHTQYF.